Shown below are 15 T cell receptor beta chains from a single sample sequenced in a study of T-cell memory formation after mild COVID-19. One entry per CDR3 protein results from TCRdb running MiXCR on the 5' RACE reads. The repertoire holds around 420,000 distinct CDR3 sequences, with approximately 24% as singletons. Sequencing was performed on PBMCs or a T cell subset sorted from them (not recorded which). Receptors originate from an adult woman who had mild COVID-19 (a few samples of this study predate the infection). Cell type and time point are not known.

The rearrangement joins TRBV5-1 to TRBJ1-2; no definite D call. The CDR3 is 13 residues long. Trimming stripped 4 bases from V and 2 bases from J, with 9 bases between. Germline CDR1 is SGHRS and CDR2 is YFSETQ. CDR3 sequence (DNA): TGCGCCAGCAGCGAACAGTCGAACTATGGCTACACCTTC. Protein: CASSEQSNYGYTF.

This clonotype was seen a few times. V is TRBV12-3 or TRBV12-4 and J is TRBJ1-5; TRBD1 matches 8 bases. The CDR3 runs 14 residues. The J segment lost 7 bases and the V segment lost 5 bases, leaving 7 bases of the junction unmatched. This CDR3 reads CASSRQGMRQPQHF. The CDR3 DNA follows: TGTGCCAGCAGTCGACAGGGGATGAGGCAGCCCCAGCATTTT.

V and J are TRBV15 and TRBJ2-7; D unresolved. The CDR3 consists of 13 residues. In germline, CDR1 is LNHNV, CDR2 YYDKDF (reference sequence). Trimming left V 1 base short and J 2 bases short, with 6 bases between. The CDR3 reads CATSRGYTYEQYF. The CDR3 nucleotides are TGTGCCACCAGCAGAGGGTATACCTACGAGCAGTACTTC.

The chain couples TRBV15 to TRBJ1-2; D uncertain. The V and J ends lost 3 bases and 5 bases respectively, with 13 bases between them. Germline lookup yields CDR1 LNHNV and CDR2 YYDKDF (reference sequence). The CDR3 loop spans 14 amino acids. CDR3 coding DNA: TGTGCCACCAGCAGCAGCTCGGAGGGTTATGGCTACACCTTC. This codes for CATSSSSEGYGYTF. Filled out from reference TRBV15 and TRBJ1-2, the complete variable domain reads DAMVIQNPRYQVTQFGKPVTLSCSQTLNHNVMYWYQQKSSQAPKLLFHYYDKDFNNEADTPDNFQSRRPNTSFCFLDIRSPGLGDTAMYLCATSSSSEGYGYTFGSGTRLTVV.

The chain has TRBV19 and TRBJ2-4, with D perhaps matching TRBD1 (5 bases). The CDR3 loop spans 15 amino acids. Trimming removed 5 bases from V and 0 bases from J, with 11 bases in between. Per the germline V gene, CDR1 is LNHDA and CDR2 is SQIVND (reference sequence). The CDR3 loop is CASSPRQLAKNIQYF. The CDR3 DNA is TGTGCCAGTAGTCCAAGACAGCTAGCCAAAAACATTCAGTACTTC.

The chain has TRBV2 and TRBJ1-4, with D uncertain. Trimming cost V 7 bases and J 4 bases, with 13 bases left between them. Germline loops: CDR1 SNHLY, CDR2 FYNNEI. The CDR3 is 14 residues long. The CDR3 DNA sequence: TGTGCCAGCATTTACCGGGCTGATAATGAAAAACTGTTTTTT. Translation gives CASIYRADNEKLFF.

The CDR3 nucleotides are TGTGCCAGCAGGGAGGACACGGTGAACACTGAAGCTTTCTTT. It codes for CASREDTVNTEAFF. The chain carries TRBV2 and TRBJ1-1; D is perhaps TRBD1 (5 bases). Germline CDR1 reads SNHLY; CDR2 reads FYNNEI. This CDR3 has 14 residues. V lost 6 bases and J 0 bases, leaving 11 bases between the germline ends. Supplemented by reference TRBV2 and TRBJ1-1, the full variable domain reads EPEVTQTPSHQVTQMGQEVILRCVPISNHLYFYWYRQILGQKVEFLVSFYNNEISEKSEIFDDQFSVERPDGSNFTLKIRSTKLEDSAMYFCASREDTVNTEAFFGQGTRLTVV.

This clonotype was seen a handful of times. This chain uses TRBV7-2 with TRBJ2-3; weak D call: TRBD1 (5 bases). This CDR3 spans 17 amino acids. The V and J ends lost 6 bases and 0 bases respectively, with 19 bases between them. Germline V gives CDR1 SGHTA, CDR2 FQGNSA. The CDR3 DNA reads TGTGCCAGCAGTTCACCTCCTGGGGCTCCTAGCACAGATACGCAGTATTTT. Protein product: CASSSPPGAPSTDTQYF.

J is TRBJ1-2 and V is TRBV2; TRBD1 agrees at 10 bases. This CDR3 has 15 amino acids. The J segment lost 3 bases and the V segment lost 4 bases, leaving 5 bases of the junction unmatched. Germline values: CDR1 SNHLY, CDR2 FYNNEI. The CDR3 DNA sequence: TGTGCCAGCAGTGTGGGACAGGGGCTAGACTATGGCTACACCTTC. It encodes CASSVGQGLDYGYTF.

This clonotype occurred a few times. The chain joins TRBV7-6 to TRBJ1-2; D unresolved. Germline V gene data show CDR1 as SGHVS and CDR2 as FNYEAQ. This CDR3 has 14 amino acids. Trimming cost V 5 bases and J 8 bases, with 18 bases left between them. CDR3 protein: CASSPDTSSYGYTF. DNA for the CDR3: TGTGCCAGCAGCCCCGACACGTCTAGCTACGGCTACACCTTC.

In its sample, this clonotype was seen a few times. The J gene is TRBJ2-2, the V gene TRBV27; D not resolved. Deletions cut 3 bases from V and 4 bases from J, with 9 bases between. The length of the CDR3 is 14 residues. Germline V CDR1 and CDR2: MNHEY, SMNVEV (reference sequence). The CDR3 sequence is CASSLAVSTGELFF. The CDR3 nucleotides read TGTGCCAGCAGTTTGGCGGTCTCCACCGGGGAGCTGTTTTTT.

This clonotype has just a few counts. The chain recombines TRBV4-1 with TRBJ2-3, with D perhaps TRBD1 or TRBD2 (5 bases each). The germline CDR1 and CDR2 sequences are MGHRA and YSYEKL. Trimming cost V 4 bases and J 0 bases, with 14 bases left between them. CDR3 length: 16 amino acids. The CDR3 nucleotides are TGCGCCAGCAGCCCCGGTGGGGGATCTAGCACAGATACGCAGTATTTT. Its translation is CASSPGGGSSTDTQYF.

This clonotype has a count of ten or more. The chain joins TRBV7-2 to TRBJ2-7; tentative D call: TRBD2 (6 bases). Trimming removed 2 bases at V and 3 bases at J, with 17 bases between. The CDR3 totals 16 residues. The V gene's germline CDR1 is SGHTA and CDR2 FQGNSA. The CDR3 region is CASSLYHGTRHYEQYF. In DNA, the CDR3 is TGTGCCAGCAGCTTATACCACGGGACTCGTCACTACGAGCAGTACTTC. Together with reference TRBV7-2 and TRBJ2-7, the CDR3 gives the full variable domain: GAGVSQSPSNKVTEKGKDVELRCDPISGHTALYWYRQSLGQGLEFLIYFQGNSAPDKSGLPSDRFSAERTGGSVSTLTIQRTQQEDSAVYLCASSLYHGTRHYEQYFGPGTRLTVT.

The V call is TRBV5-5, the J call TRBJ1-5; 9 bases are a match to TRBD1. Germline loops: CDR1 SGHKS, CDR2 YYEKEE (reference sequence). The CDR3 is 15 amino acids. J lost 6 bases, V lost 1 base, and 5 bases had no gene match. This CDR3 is CASSLLGTGRQPQHF. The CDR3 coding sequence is TGTGCCAGCAGCTTGTTGGGGACAGGGCGTCAGCCCCAGCATTTT.

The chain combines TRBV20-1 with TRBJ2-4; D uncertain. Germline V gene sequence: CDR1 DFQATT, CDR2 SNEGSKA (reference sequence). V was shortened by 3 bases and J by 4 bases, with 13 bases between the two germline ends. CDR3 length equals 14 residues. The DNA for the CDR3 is TGCAGTGCTAGGGTCGCAGGCGCAAAAAACATTCAGTACTTC. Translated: CSARVAGAKNIQYF.